The present TCR beta chain was sequenced within a study of blood T cell repertoires in COVID-19. Study as a whole: The United States, Italy and Spain provided the acute and convalescent COVID-19 samples. PBMCs, B-cell-depleted T cells, or T cells were the source of the cDNA or gDNA that made up the material.

The CDR3 covers 15 residues. Trimming pared 10 bases from V and 8 bases from J, leaving 23 bases between. CDR1 and CDR2 from the germline V gene are MDHEN and SYDVKM. The method was immunoSEQ multiplex PCR; TCRdb's version includes in-frame clones alone and lacks a portion of them. The sample lists approximately 300,000 clones, roughly 88% occurring once. Specimen: peripheral blood. The chain links TRBV28 to TRBJ2-2; possible D gene TRBD1, 6 bases. The sequence was obtained from a woman aged 50 to 60 with active or convalescent COVID-19. The CDR3 coding sequence is TGTGCCACCCAGTTTACGGGACAAATTGCGGGGGAGCTGTTTTTT. Protein sequence: CATQFTGQIAGELFF.